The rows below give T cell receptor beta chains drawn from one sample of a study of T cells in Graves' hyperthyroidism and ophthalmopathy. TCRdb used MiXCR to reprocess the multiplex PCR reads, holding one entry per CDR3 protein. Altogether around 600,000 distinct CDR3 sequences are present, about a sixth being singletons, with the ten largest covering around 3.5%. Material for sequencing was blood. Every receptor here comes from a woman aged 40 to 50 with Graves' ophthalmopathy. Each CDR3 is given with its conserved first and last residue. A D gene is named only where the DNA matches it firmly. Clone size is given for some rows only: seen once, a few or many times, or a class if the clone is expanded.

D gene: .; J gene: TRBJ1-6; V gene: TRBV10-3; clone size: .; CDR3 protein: CAIRYDTYNSPLHF; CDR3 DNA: TGTGCCATCAGATATGACACGTATAATTCACCCCTCCACTTT
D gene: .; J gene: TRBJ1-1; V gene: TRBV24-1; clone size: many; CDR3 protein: CATSDPTDPNTEAFF; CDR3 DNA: TGTGCCACCAGTGACCCGACAGACCCGAACACTGAAGCTTTCTTT
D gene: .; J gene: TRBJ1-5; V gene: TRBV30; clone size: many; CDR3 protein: CRPTTNQPQHF; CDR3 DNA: TGTAGACCGACTACAAATCAGCCCCAGCATTTT
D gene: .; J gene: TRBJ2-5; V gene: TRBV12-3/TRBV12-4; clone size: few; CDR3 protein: CASRLLGQETQYF; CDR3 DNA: TGTGCCAGCAGGCTTTTAGGGCAAGAGACCCAGTACTTC
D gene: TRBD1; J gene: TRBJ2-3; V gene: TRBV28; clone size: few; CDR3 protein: CASSRRTGDSTDTQYF; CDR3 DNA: TGTGCCAGCAGTCGCAGGACAGGGGATAGCACAGATACGCAGTATTTT
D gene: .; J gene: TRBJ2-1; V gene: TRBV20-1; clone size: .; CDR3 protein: CASGGGGGYEFF; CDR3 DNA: TGCGCGTCTGGGGGGGGGGGCGGTTACGAGTTCTTC
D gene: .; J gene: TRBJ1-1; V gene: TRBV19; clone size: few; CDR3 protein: CASTRGQRKNTEAFF; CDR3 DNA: TGTGCCAGTACCCGAGGACAGCGAAAGAACACTGAAGCTTTCTTT
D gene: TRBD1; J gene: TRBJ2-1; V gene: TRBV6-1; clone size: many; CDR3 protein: CASSEGTGPYNEQFF; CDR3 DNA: TGTGCCAGCAGTGAAGGGACAGGGCCCTACAATGAGCAGTTCTTC
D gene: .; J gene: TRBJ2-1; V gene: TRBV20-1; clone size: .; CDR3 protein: CSARVGERQFF; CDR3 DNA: TGCAGTGCTAGAGTGGGCGAGCGGCAGTTCTTC
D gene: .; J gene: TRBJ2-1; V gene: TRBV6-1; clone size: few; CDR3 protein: CASSPLYNNEQFF; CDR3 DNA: TGTGCCAGCAGCCCTCTTTATAACAATGAGCAGTTCTTC
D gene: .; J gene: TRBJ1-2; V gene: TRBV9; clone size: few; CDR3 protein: CASTQLGGNYGYTF; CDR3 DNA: TGTGCAAGCACCCAACTCGGAGGGAACTATGGCTACACCTTC
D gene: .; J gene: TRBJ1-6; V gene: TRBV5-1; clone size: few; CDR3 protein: CASSYTGSWDSPLHF; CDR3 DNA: TGCGCCAGCAGCTATACAGGATCCTGGGATTCACCCCTCCACTTT
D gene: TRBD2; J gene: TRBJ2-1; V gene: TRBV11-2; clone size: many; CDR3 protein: CASSLEFAGGNNEQFF; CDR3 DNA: TGTGCCAGCAGCTTAGAATTTGCGGGGGGGAACAATGAGCAGTTCTTC
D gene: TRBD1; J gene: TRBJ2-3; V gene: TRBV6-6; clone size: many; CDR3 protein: CASSYLGQGMDTQYF; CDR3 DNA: TGTGCCAGCAGTTACTTGGGACAGGGGATGGATACGCAGTATTTT
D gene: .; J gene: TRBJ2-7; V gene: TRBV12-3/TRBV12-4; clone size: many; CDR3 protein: CASGRPGEQYF; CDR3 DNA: TGTGCCAGCGGGCGGCCGGGGGAGCAGTACTTC
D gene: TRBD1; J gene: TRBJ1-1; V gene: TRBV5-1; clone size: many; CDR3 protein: CASSPRQGITEAFF; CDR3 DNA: TGCGCCAGCAGCCCGAGACAGGGGATCACTGAAGCTTTCTTT
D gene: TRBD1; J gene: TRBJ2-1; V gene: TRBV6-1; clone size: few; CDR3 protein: CASRSGQVIYNEQFF; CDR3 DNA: TGTGCCAGCAGGTCGGGACAGGTGATCTACAATGAGCAGTTCTTC
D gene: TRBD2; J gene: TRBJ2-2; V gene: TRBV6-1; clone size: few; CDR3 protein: CASRTSGGAGELFF; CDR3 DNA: TGTGCCAGCAGAACTAGCGGGGGGGCCGGGGAGCTGTTTTTT
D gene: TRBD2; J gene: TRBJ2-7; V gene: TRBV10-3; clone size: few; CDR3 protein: CAISEMTSDECEQYF; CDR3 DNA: TGTGCCATCAGTGAGATGACTAGCGATGAATGCGAGCAGTACTTC
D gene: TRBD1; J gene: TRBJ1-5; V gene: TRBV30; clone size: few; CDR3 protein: CAWKTTGLGNQPQHF; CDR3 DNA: TGTGCCTGGAAAACGACAGGGTTAGGCAATCAGCCCCAGCATTTT